This is a list of T cell receptor beta chains from one sample in a study of neurological immune-mediated disorders. Via MiXCR, TCRdb re-called the 5' RACE reads, giving one row per CDR3 protein. The sample consists of fewer than 30,000 distinct CDR3 sequences, about 13% of them appearing once. Sequences were obtained from PBMCs. Receptors originate from a woman aged 60-75 years with HTLV-1-associated myelopathy (HAM/TSP). CDR3s include the opening cysteine and the closing phenylalanine or tryptophan. A D gene is named only where the DNA matches it firmly. Rows give clone size only sometimes, using once, few, many, or a class for an expanded clone.

TGTGCCAGCAGTTCTAATAGCTACGAGCAGTACTTC,CASSSNSYEQYF,TRBJ2-7,.,TRBV7-8,many
TGTGCCAGCAGTTACTCAGCCGGGGCGACGCAGTATTTT,CASSYSAGATQYF,TRBJ2-3,.,TRBV6-6,many
TGCGCCAGCAGCTTGCCAGGGTCTAGCACAGATACGCAGTATTTT,CASSLPGSSTDTQYF,TRBJ2-3,.,TRBV5-1,many
TGTGCCAGCAGTCGCGACTCTTCGGCCTACGAGCAGTACTTC,CASSRDSSAYEQYF,TRBJ2-7,.,TRBV6-6,many
.,CANSSSVPGGYTFGSGTQYF,TRBJ2-5,.,TRBV7-9,.
TGTGCCAGCTTTGAGAGCGGGAGGGCCGGGAATGAGCAGTTCTTC,CASFESGRAGNEQFF,TRBJ2-1,TRBD2,TRBV6-5,many
TGTGCCAACAGCGGCCTGGCGGCGGGGGCTATCACAGATACGCAGTATTTT,CANSGLAAGAITDTQYF,TRBJ2-3,.,TRBV7-2,.
TGCAGTGCTAGCCCAACCTCCCCCATTCAGTACTTC,CSASPTSPIQYF,TRBJ2-4,.,TRBV20-1,many
TGCGCCAGCAGCTTGGCCGGGAGGAACACTGAAGCTTTCTTT,CASSLAGRNTEAFF,TRBJ1-1,.,TRBV5-1,few
TGTGCCAGTAGCTCCTTAACGAGCCGCACAGATACGCAGTATTTT,CASSSLTSRTDTQYF,TRBJ2-3,.,TRBV19,.
TGCGCCAGCACGGCCTACGAGCAGTACTTC,CASTAYEQYF,TRBJ2-7,.,TRBV4-1,many
TGTGCCAGCAGCTTGTCCGGGACAGGTACATACGAGCAGTACTTC,CASSLSGTGTYEQYF,TRBJ2-7,TRBD1,TRBV5-4,many
TGCAGCACGTCGACAGGGGACGCTTTCTTT,CSTSTGDAFF,TRBJ1-1,TRBD1,TRBV29-1,many
TGCAGTGCTAGAGATCCCGTTCGAGGGGGGATCAACAATGAGCAGTTCTTC,CSARDPVRGGINNEQFF,TRBJ2-1,.,TRBV20-1,many
TGTGCCAGCAGCTTAGTAACCAACTCCTACGAGCAGTACTTC,CASSLVTNSYEQYF,TRBJ2-7,.,TRBV7-6,many
TGCAGTGCCAGCAGCTTAGCCAGGGGGGTGGGGACTGAAGCTTTCTTT,CSASSLARGVGTEAFF,TRBJ1-1,TRBD1,TRBV20-1,.
TGTGCCAGCAGCCTAGGACAGCTATTAACAGATACGCAGTATTTT,CASSLGQLLTDTQYF,TRBJ2-3,.,TRBV5-5,many
TGTGCCAGCAGCTCGAGGGAACGGCTCGCCTTCTACGAGCAGTACTTC,CASSSRERLAFYEQYF,TRBJ2-7,.,TRBV7-2,many
TGCAGCGTTGAAGATGGCCAGAGGGGGTTTTTGGATGAGCAGTTCTTC,CSVEDGQRGFLDEQFF,TRBJ2-1,.,TRBV29-1,many
TGTGCCAGCAGCCAAGTACTAGCGGGTTCCTACGAGCAGTACTTC,CASSQVLAGSYEQYF,TRBJ2-7,TRBD2,TRBV3-1,few
TGTGCCATCAGTGGGATGATAGGAAGCTCCTACAATGAACAGTTCTTC,CAISGMIGSSYNEQFF,TRBJ2-1,.,TRBV10-3,.
TGCAGTGCTAGATTATTCCGGGAGGGCCGCAATGAGCAGTTCTTC,CSARLFREGRNEQFF,TRBJ2-1,TRBD2,TRBV20-1,many
TGTGCCAGCAGCTTAATCCCGAACACTGAAGCTTTCTTT,CASSLIPNTEAFF,TRBJ1-1,.,TRBV7-9,many
TGTGCCACCAGTCGGGGCCCCTCCTATGGCTACACCTTC,CATSRGPSYGYTF,TRBJ1-2,.,TRBV24-1,many
TGTGCCAGCAGTTACGAGGGGTCCTACAATGAGCAGTTCTTC,CASSYEGSYNEQFF,TRBJ2-1,.,TRBV6-5,.
TGTGCCAGCAGCTTAGTCTCCTACGAGCAGTACTTC,CASSLVSYEQYF,TRBJ2-7,.,TRBV7-9,.
TGCAGTGCTACAACCGGGACAGGGGCCGAGCAGTACTTC,CSATTGTGAEQYF,TRBJ2-7,TRBD1,TRBV20-1,many
TGTGCCAGCAGTGCGGAGAGACCGCCCGCTTTCTTT,CASSAERPPAFF,TRBJ1-1,.,TRBV2,many
TGTGCCAGCAGTCGCACCGACAGGGCCCCCTACGAGCAGTACTTC,CASSRTDRAPYEQYF,TRBJ2-7,TRBD1,TRBV12-3/TRBV12-4,many
TGTGCCAGCAGCTTAGCCGACGTTCCTAATTCACCCCTCCACTTT,CASSLADVPNSPLHF,TRBJ1-6,.,TRBV7-9,many
TGCGCCAGCACCAGGGACGAGAACACTGAAGCTTTCTTT,CASTRDENTEAFF,TRBJ1-1,.,TRBV5-1,many
TGTGCCATCAGGGGAGCGGGGGTTTACAATGAGCAGTTCTTC,CAIRGAGVYNEQFF,TRBJ2-1,TRBD2,TRBV10-3,many
TGTGCCAGCTCACCCCCAACAGGGCTTCAAGAGACCCAGTACTTC,CASSPPTGLQETQYF,TRBJ2-5,.,TRBV18,few
TGCAGTGCTAGAGGGGAAGGGGGCGAGGTTAATGAAAAACTGTTTTTT,CSARGEGGEVNEKLFF,TRBJ1-4,TRBD1,TRBV20-1,many
TGCAGTGCTAGTAGAGGTCCGACTAGCGGGAGGGCCGGCGAGCAGTACTTC,CSASRGPTSGRAGEQYF,TRBJ2-7,TRBD2,TRBV20-1,many
TGTGCCAGCAGCTTGGCTCCAGGGGCTCTCACCTTC,CASSLAPGALTF,TRBJ1-2,.,TRBV5-6,many
TGTGCCAGCTCACTTGGGACAGGGGATAGCAATCAGCCCCAGCATTTT,CASSLGTGDSNQPQHF,TRBJ1-5,TRBD1,TRBV18,few
TGTGCCAGCAGTGGCCCCGGGGGGGAAGAGCAGTTCTTC,CASSGPGGEEQFF,TRBJ2-1,TRBD2,TRBV25-1,.
TGTGCCAGCACTACGACAGGGTTGAACACTGAAGCTTTCTTT,CASTTTGLNTEAFF,TRBJ1-1,TRBD1,TRBV12-3/TRBV12-4,.
TGCAGTGCTAGGAGGACAGGGGGCGCCTCCGAAGCTTTCTTT,CSARRTGGASEAFF,TRBJ1-1,TRBD1,TRBV20-1,many
TGCGCCAGCAGCCCGGGGGGACAGGGGCGTACGAAGACCCAGTACTTC,CASSPGGQGRTKTQYF,TRBJ2-5,TRBD1,TRBV5-1,many
TGTTCCAGTAGTAACCCCGGACAGGGGGTAAACTATGTCTACACCTTC,CSSSNPGQGVNYVYTF,TRBJ1-2,TRBD1,TRBV2,.